The 13 T cell receptor beta chains in this list originate from one sample, sequenced in a study of beta chain features in type 1 diabetes. Expressed TCRB transcripts got sequenced, as all isolated RNA was reverse transcribed. The method was immunoSEQ multiplex PCR; TCRdb's version includes in-frame clones alone and lacks a portion of them. The sample carries some 400,000 clones, approximately 15% recorded once. Source material: naive CD4+ T cells from blood. The receptors originated from a woman aged 18-30 years in good health.

The V gene is TRBV28, the J gene TRBJ2-7; 11 positions match TRBD2. The CDR3 totals 19 residues. CDR1 is MDHEN, CDR2 SYDVKM, per germline. The junction had 21 bases not matched to a gene; V was cut back by 7 bases and J by 4 bases. This chain's CDR3 is CASTKPGLAEGAAFYEQYF. In DNA form, the CDR3 reads TGTGCCAGCACTAAACCGGGACTAGCGGAGGGAGCGGCCTTTTACGAGCAGTACTTC.

This clone was observed a few times. This rearrangement joins TRBV28 to TRBJ2-7; 9 bases align to TRBD1. CDR3 length equals 14 residues. Germline CDR1 reads MDHEN; CDR2 reads SYDVKM. V lost 5 bases to trimming and J lost 3 bases; unmatched junction nucleotides: 5. The CDR3 here is CASSRTGDLYEQYF. For the CDR3, the DNA is TGTGCCAGCAGTAGGACAGGGGACCTCTACGAGCAGTACTTC.

The chain has TRBV4-1 and TRBJ1-2; 12 bases fit TRBD1. Germline trimming cut 0 bases from V and 3 bases from J; bases unmatched to any gene: 11. Looked up from germline, CDR1 is MGHRA and CDR2 is YSYEKL. This CDR3 has 19 amino acids. This chain's CDR3 is CASSQERPMGQGAHYGYTF. In DNA, the CDR3 is TGCGCCAGCAGCCAAGAAAGACCGATGGGACAGGGGGCCCACTATGGCTACACCTTC.

There are a few counts of this clone. The chain recombines TRBV28 with TRBJ1-2; TRBD1 agrees at 7 bases. The CDR3 runs 12 residues. Looked up from germline, CDR1 is MDHEN and CDR2 is SYDVKM. The J segment lost 3 bases and the V segment lost 5 bases, leaving 0 bases of the junction unmatched. This CDR3 is CASSTGDYGYTF. The CDR3 coding sequence is TGTGCCAGCAGTACAGGGGACTATGGCTACACCTTC.

The chain is built from TRBV4-1 and TRBJ2-7, with TRBD1 matching over 9 bases. The trim removed 4 bases at V and 2 bases at J, leaving 3 bases unmatched. Germline loops: CDR1 MGHRA, CDR2 YSYEKL. This CDR3 region has 14 residues. The CDR3 coding sequence is TGCGCCAGCAGCCCCCGGGACAGGGCCTACGAGCAGTACTTC. Its translation: CASSPRDRAYEQYF.

The gene calls are TRBV28 and TRBJ2-1; no reliable D call. Trimming took off 8 bases at V and 6 bases at J, with 14 bases between the two ends. The germline V gene has CDR1 MDHEN and CDR2 SYDVKM. The CDR3 sequence is 13 residues long. The CDR3 spells CASGGDFLNEQFF. The CDR3, as DNA: TGTGCCAGCGGTGGAGACTTCCTCAATGAGCAGTTCTTC.

This clone has only a few counts. J is TRBJ1-1 and V is TRBV5-6; no firm D call. V lost 4 bases and J 4 bases, leaving 8 bases between the germline ends. Germline lookup yields CDR1 SGHDT and CDR2 YYEEEE. The CDR3 has 12 residues. The CDR3 reads CASSRHPTEAFF. The CDR3 coding sequence is TGTGCCAGCAGCCGACACCCCACTGAAGCTTTCTTT.

The chain links TRBV28 to TRBJ2-3; 13 bases match TRBD2. This CDR3 comprises 16 residues. The junction had 4 bases not matched to a gene; V was cut back by 5 bases and J by 2 bases. Germline loops: CDR1 MDHEN, CDR2 SYDVKM. CDR3 amino acids: CASSPGLAGNTDTQYF. As DNA, the CDR3 is TGTGCCAGCAGTCCGGGACTAGCGGGGAACACAGATACGCAGTATTTT.

The CDR3 DNA reads as TGTGCCAGCAGCCCCTTTGGGACAGGGGGCGCAAAGACCCAGTACTTC. Amino acids: CASSPFGTGGAKTQYF. The V gene is TRBV11-2, the J gene TRBJ2-5, with 12 bases that match TRBD1. The CDR3 covers 16 residues. Losses at the gene ends were 5 bases for V and 6 bases for J; bases not matched to a gene: 10. CDR1 and CDR2 (germline): SGHAT, FQNNGV.

This clone was picked up a small number of times. The chain combines TRBV9 with TRBJ2-1; TRBD2 agrees at 10 bases. Germline trimming cut 4 bases from V and 6 bases from J; bases unmatched to any gene: 7. The CDR3 is 15 residues long. Germline CDR1 is SGDLS and CDR2 is YYNGEE. The CDR3 here is CASSPSGSLGNEQFF. CDR3 in DNA: TGTGCCAGCAGCCCTAGCGGGAGTCTTGGCAATGAGCAGTTCTTC.

This rearrangement joins TRBV7-2 to TRBJ2-7; 10 bases map to TRBD2. The CDR3 spans 14 residues. Germline V gene lookup returns CDR1 SGHTA and CDR2 FQGNSA. V dropped 6 bases and J dropped 4; count of bases not matched to a gene: 6. CDR3 coding DNA: TGTGCCAGCAGTTCTTGGACTAGCGGATACGAGCAGTACTTC. It yields the protein CASSSWTSGYEQYF. Supplemented by reference TRBV7-2 and TRBJ2-7, the full variable domain reads GAGVSQSPSNKVTEKGKDVELRCDPISGHTALYWYRQSLGQGLEFLIYFQGNSAPDKSGLPSDRFSAERTGGSVSTLTIQRTQQEDSAVYLCASSSWTSGYEQYFGPGTRLTVT.

This sequence joins TRBV30 and TRBJ2-5; TRBD1 agrees at 8 bases. The germline V gene encodes CDR1 GTSNPN and CDR2 SVGIG (reference sequence). The CDR3 loop spans 16 amino acids. J was trimmed by 4 bases and V by 3 bases; bases with no gene match: 13. CDR3 nucleotide sequence: TGTGCCTGGAGCCTATTATTGGGAGGACAGGGAGAGACCCAGTACTTC. Amino acid sequence: CAWSLLLGGQGETQYF.

This rearrangement joins TRBV19 to TRBJ2-3; D ambiguous. Germline CDR1 LNHDA, CDR2 SQIVND (reference sequence). The ends were cut back, 4 bases at V and 2 bases at J, with 10 bases in the middle. The CDR3 loop spans 14 amino acids. As DNA, the CDR3 is TGTGCCAGTAGTACACGAACATCCACAGATACGCAGTATTTT. Translated: CASSTRTSTDTQYF.